This is a list of T cell receptor beta chains from one sample in a study of T cell responses to AZD1222 COVID-19 vaccine. Profiling relied on immunoSEQ multiplex PCR, and the TCRdb table lists in-frame clones only, not all of them. The sample lists 140,000 to 150,000 clones; approximately 94% were seen once. The sample here was peripheral blood, taken on day 0 of AZD1222 vaccination. Every receptor here comes from an adult in good health. Both conserved end residues are part of each CDR3. D genes are given only for firm matches. Clone size is not always given. Where it is, it says once, few, many or a class for expanded clones.

J gene | CDR3 length | clone size | V gene | D gene | CDR3 protein | CDR3 DNA
TRBJ1-2 | 14 | - | TRBV29-1 | TRBD1 | CSVEPSGQGNGYTF | TGCAGCGTTGAACCGTCGGGACAGGGGAATGGCTACACCTTC
TRBJ1-1 | 14 | few | TRBV5-1 | TRBD1 | CASSLRDRVTEAFF | TGCGCCAGCAGCTTGAGGGACAGGGTTACTGAAGCTTTCTTT
TRBJ2-7 | 14 | - | TRBV7-2 | - | CASSLGTGTYEQYF | TGTGCCAGCAGCCTCGGGACCGGGACCTACGAGCAGTACTTC
TRBJ1-4 | 12 | - | TRBV7-9 | - | CASSLGNRGLFF | TGTGCCAGCAGCTTAGGGAATAGGGGACTGTTTTTT
TRBJ1-2 | 14 | - | TRBV5-5 | - | CASSFRTPFEGYTF | TGTGCCAGCAGCTTCAGGACGCCATTTGAGGGCTACACCTTC
TRBJ1-2 | 16 | - | TRBV19 | - | CASSIDHGRSINGYTF | TGTGCCAGTAGTATAGATCATGGCAGATCTATCAATGGCTACACCTTC
TRBJ1-1 | 12 | - | TRBV18 | - | CASSPGRGEAFF | TGTGCCAGCTCACCAGGCCGGGGTGAAGCTTTCTTT
TRBJ2-3 | 13 | - | TRBV7-3 | - | CASSPDSPSTQYF | TGTGCCAGCAGCCCGGACAGTCCGAGTACGCAGTATTTT
TRBJ1-5 | 11 | - | TRBV19 | - | CASICSRPQHF | TGTGCCAGTATTTGTTCGAGGCCCCAGCATTTT
TRBJ2-2 | 16 | - | TRBV5-6 | TRBD1 | CASSRVGTGNTGELFF | TGTGCCAGCAGCCGAGTCGGGACAGGGAACACCGGGGAGCTGTTTTTT
TRBJ2-3 | 14 | - | TRBV2 | - | CASSPDRFTDTQYF | TGTGCCAGCAGTCCCGACAGATTCACAGATACGCAGTATTTT
TRBJ1-1 | 11 | once | TRBV23-1 | TRBD1 | CASTDRARAFF | TGCGCCAGCACGGACAGGGCTAGAGCTTTCTTT
TRBJ2-7 | 13 | - | TRBV2 | TRBD1 | CASNGQGAGEQYF | TGTGCCAGCAACGGACAGGGGGCTGGCGAGCAGTACTTC
TRBJ1-5 | 16 | - | TRBV27 | - | CASSPGLRISNQPQHF | TGTGCCAGCAGTCCTGGACTCAGGATTAGCAATCAGCCCCAGCATTTT
TRBJ1-1 | 15 | - | TRBV19 | - | CASTSTGTLNTEAFF | TGTGCCAGTACCTCAACAGGGACTCTTAACACTGAAGCTTTCTTT
TRBJ1-5 | 16 | - | TRBV19 | TRBD1 | CASSTQGASSNQPQHF | TGTGCCAGTAGTACCCAGGGGGCTTCTAGCAATCAGCCCCAGCATTTT
TRBJ2-7 | 12 | - | TRBV7-8 | - | CASSLAGLEQYF | TGTGCCAGCAGCTTAGCAGGTCTCGAGCAGTACTTC
TRBJ2-2 | 14 | - | TRBV18 | - | CASSPQANTGELFF | TGTGCCAGCTCACCTCAGGCAAACACCGGGGAGCTGTTTTTT
TRBJ2-7 | 13 | - | TRBV6-6 | - | CASSLGRTYEQYF | TGTGCCAGCAGTTTGGGACGGACCTACGAGCAGTACTTC
TRBJ1-3 | 17 | - | TRBV11-2 | TRBD1 | CASSPRDRGFSGNTIYF | TGTGCCAGCAGCCCAAGGGACAGGGGCTTCTCTGGAAACACCATATATTTT
TRBJ1-5 | 15 | - | TRBV5-1 | TRBD1 | CASSRTGGGNQPQHF | TGCGCCAGCAGCAGGACAGGGGGCGGCAATCAGCCCCAGCATTTT
TRBJ1-1 | 13 | - | TRBV18 | - | CASSPGSGDEAFF | TGTGCCAGCTCACCTGGAAGCGGGGATGAAGCTTTCTTT
TRBJ1-1 | 14 | - | TRBV27 | - | CASSLGGRGPEAFF | TGTGCCAGCAGTTTAGGAGGCAGGGGCCCTGAAGCTTTCTTT
TRBJ2-7 | 16 | once | TRBV15 | - | CATSRLGQGNNYEQYF | TGTGCCACCAGCAGGCTGGGGCAGGGTAACAACTACGAGCAGTACTTC
TRBJ1-1 | 15 | few | TRBV5-1 | - | CASSFRRDGLTEAFF | TGCGCCAGCAGCTTTCGAAGGGATGGTCTCACTGAAGCTTTCTTT
TRBJ1-4 | 14 | - | TRBV2 | TRBD1 | CASSGTGRNEKLFF | TGTGCCAGCAGCGGGACAGGGAGGAATGAAAAACTGTTTTTT
TRBJ1-4 | 15 | - | TRBV19 | TRBD1 | CASSRQGAPNEKLFF | TGTGCCAGTAGCCGACAGGGGGCACCCAATGAAAAACTGTTTTTT
TRBJ2-3 | 14 | - | TRBV7-2 | - | CASSTKQVSDTQYF | TGTGCCAGCAGCACAAAACAGGTTTCAGATACGCAGTATTTT
TRBJ1-1 | 12 | - | TRBV7-9 | - | CASSAQGTEAFF | TGTGCCAGCAGCGCTCAAGGCACTGAAGCTTTCTTT
TRBJ2-2 | 14 | once | TRBV5-1 | - | CASSPNSDTGELFF | TGCGCCAGCAGCCCCAACTCCGACACCGGGGAGCTGTTTTTT
TRBJ2-1 | 16 | - | TRBV10-1 | - | CASSDKGANSYNEQFF | TGCGCCAGCAGTGATAAAGGGGCCAACTCCTACAATGAGCAGTTCTTC
TRBJ1-5 | 15 | - | TRBV9 | - | CASSVEGVISQPQHF | TGTGCCAGCAGCGTAGAGGGGGTAATAAGCCAGCCCCAGCATTTT
TRBJ2-7 | 15 | once | TRBV16 | TRBD1 | CASSQDRGRPYEQYF | TGTGCCAGCAGCCAAGACAGGGGGCGTCCCTACGAGCAGTACTTC
TRBJ1-5 | 16 | - | TRBV19 | - | CASSTRWRGSVQPQHF | TGTGCCAGTAGTACTAGGTGGAGGGGTTCTGTTCAGCCCCAGCATTTT
TRBJ2-7 | 14 | - | TRBV5-4 | - | CASSVGNGASEQYF | TGTGCCAGCAGCGTGGGGAACGGTGCATCCGAGCAGTACTTC
TRBJ2-1 | 18 | - | TRBV25-1 | TRBD2 | CASKPRRIREGSYNEQFF | TGTGCCAGCAAACCACGAAGGATCCGGGAGGGCTCCTACAATGAGCAGTTCTTC
TRBJ1-5 | 14 | - | TRBV2 | - | CASTSGRGDQPQHF | TGTGCCAGCACCTCGGGTCGAGGGGATCAGCCCCAGCATTTT
TRBJ2-1 | 16 | - | TRBV3-1/TRBV3-2 | - | CASSQESGAGYNEQFF | TGTGCCAGCAGCCAAGAATCAGGGGCTGGCTACAATGAGCAGTTCTTC
TRBJ1-5 | 16 | - | TRBV7-9 | TRBD1 | CASSLATGTVNQPQHF | TGTGCCAGCAGCTTGGCGACCGGGACAGTCAATCAGCCCCAGCATTTT
TRBJ1-6 | 15 | once | TRBV6-5 | TRBD1 | CASSPSTGGFSPLHF | TGTGCCAGCAGCCCCAGTACAGGGGGGTTTTCACCCCTCCACTTT
TRBJ2-1 | 15 | - | TRBV7-2 | - | CASSLGSLSYNEQFF | TGTGCCAGCAGCTTAGGATCCCTCTCCTACAATGAGCAGTTCTTC
TRBJ1-3 | 15 | - | TRBV3-1/TRBV3-2 | - | CASSQGGAPGNTIYF | TGTGCCAGCAGCCAAGGGGGGGCCCCTGGAAACACCATATATTTT
TRBJ2-3 | 14 | - | TRBV5-1 | - | CASSLGPATDTQYF | TGCGCCAGCAGCTTGGGGCCAGCCACAGATACGCAGTATTTT
TRBJ1-1 | 14 | - | TRBV7-9 | - | CASSIDSTHTEAFF | TGTGCCAGCAGCATCGACTCTACACACACTGAAGCTTTCTTT
TRBJ1-5 | 17 | - | TRBV7-2 | - | CASSGGELGRRHQPQHF | TGTGCCAGCAGCGGGGGGGAACTGGGCAGGCGTCATCAGCCCCAGCATTTT
TRBJ1-2 | 14 | - | TRBV18 | - | CASSPIGQTYGYTF | TGTGCCAGCTCACCAATCGGACAGACCTATGGCTACACCTTC
TRBJ2-1 | 16 | - | TRBV7-9 | TRBD1 | CASSLAGTGNYNEQFF | TGTGCCAGCAGCTTAGCCGGGACAGGGAACTACAATGAGCAGTTCTTC
TRBJ1-2 | 14 | - | TRBV19 | TRBD1 | CASRGIDRDNGYTF | TGTGCCAGTAGGGGTATTGACAGGGATAATGGCTACACCTTC
TRBJ1-2 | 15 | - | TRBV13 | TRBD1 | CASSSGTGIGDGYTF | TGTGCCAGCAGCTCCGGGACAGGGATCGGAGACGGCTACACCTTC
TRBJ1-1 | 16 | - | TRBV18 | - | CASSPRVGGVYAEAFF | TGTGCCAGCTCACCAAGGGTTGGGGGGGTATACGCTGAAGCTTTCTTT
TRBJ2-7 | 14 | - | TRBV7-6 | - | CASSPTPAYYEQYF | TGTGCCAGCAGCCCGACCCCAGCCTACTACGAGCAGTACTTC
TRBJ1-4 | 15 | - | TRBV5-8 | - | CASSFRSAANEKLFF | TGTGCCAGCAGCTTTCGATCCGCAGCTAATGAAAAACTGTTTTTT
TRBJ1-1 | 13 | - | TRBV15 | - | CATSREVQGTAFF | TGTGCCACCAGCAGAGAAGTACAGGGAACAGCTTTCTTT
TRBJ2-2 | 19 | - | TRBV4-2 | - | CASSQETASGLWNTGELFF | TGTGCCAGCAGCCAAGAGACCGCTTCGGGACTCTGGAACACCGGGGAGCTGTTTTTT
TRBJ1-2 | 15 | - | TRBV7-3 | - | CASSPDSNLNYGYTF | TGTGCCAGCAGCCCCGACAGCAACCTTAACTATGGCTACACCTTC